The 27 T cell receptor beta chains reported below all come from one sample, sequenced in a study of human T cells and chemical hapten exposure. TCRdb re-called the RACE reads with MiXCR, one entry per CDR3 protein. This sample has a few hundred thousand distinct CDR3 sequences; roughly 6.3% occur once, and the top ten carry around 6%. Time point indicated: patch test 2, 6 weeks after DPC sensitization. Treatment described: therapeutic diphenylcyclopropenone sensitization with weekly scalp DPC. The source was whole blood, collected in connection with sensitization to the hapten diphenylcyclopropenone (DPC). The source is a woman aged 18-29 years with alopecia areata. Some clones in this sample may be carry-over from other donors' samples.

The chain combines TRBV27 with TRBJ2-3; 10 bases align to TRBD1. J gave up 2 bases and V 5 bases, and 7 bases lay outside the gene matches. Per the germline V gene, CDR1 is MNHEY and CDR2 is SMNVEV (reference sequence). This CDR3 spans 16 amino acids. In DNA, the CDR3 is TGTGCCAGCAGTCCCCCCGGGACAGGGGTCACAGATACGCAGTATTTT. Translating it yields CASSPPGTGVTDTQYF.

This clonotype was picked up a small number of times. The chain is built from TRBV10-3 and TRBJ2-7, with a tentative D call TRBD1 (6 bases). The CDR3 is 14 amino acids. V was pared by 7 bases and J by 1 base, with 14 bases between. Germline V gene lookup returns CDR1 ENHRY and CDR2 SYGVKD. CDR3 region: CAIKDGTTSYEQYF. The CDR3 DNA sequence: TGTGCCATCAAAGATGGGACAACATCCTACGAGCAGTACTTC.

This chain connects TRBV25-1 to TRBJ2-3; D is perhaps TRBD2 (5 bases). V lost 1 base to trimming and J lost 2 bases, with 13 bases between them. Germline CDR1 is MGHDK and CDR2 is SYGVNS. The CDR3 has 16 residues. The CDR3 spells CASSEWRAGPTDTQYF. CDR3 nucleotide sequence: TGTGCCAGCAGTGAATGGCGGGCGGGCCCCACAGATACGCAGTATTTT.

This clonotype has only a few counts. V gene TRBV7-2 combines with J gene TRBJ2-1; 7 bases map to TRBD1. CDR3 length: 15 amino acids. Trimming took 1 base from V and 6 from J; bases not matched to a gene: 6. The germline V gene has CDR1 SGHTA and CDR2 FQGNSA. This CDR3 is CASSLDRGHFNEQFF. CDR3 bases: TGTGCCAGCAGCTTAGATAGGGGGCATTTCAATGAGCAGTTCTTC.

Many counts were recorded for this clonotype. CDR3 region: CASSLVHPGLAGGRTGELFF. In DNA, the CDR3 is TGTGCCAGCAGCTTAGTCCATCCCGGACTAGCGGGGGGCCGTACCGGGGAGCTGTTTTTT. V gene TRBV7-8 combines with J gene TRBJ2-2; 14 bases align to TRBD2. Trimming at V came to 1 base and at J to 5 bases, leaving 12 bases not matched to a gene. Germline-derived CDR1 and CDR2 are SGHVS and FQNEAQ. The CDR3 length is 20 residues.

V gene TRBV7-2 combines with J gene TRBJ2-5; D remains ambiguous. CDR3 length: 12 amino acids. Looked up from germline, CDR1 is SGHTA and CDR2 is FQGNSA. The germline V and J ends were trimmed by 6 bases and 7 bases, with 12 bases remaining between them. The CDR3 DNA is TGTGCCAGCAGTCTTAACCCTGGGACCCAGTACTTC. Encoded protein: CASSLNPGTQYF.

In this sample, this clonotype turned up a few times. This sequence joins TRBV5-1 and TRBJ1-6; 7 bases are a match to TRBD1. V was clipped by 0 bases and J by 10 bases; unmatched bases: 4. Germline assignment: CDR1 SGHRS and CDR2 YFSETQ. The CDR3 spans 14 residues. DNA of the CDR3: TGCGCCAGCAGCTTGGAAGGGGGCCAGTCACCCCTCCACTTT. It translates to CASSLEGGQSPLHF.

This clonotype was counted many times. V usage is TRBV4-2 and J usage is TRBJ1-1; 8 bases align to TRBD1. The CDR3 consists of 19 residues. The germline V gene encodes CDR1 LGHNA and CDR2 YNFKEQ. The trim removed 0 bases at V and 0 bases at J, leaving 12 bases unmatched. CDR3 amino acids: CASSQEGAGGAFMNTEAFF. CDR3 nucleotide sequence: TGTGCCAGCAGCCAAGAAGGGGCAGGGGGCGCCTTCATGAACACTGAAGCTTTCTTT.

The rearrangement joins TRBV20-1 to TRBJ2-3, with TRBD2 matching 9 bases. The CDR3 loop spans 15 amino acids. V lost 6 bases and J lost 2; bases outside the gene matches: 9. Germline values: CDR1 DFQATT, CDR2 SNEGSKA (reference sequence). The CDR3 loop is CSALRSGGYTDTQYF. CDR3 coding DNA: TGCAGTGCCCTACGGAGCGGGGGGTACACAGATACGCAGTATTTT.

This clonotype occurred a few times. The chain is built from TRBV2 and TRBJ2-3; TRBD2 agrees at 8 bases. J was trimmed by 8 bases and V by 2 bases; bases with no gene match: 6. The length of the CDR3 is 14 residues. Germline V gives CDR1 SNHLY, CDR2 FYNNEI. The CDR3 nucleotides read TGTGCCAGCAGTGAACAAGCGGGGGACGGTACGCAGTATTTT. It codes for CASSEQAGDGTQYF. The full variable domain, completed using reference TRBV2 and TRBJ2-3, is EPEVTQTPSHQVTQMGQEVILRCVPISNHLYFYWYRQILGQKVEFLVSFYNNEISEKSEIFDDQFSVERPDGSNFTLKIRSTKLEDSAMYFCASSEQAGDGTQYFGPGTRLTVL.

The CDR3 sequence is CASIEGTPWRTDTQYF. CDR3 sequence (DNA): TGTGCCAGCATCGAGGGAACACCCTGGAGGACAGATACGCAGTATTTT. The chain combines TRBV12-3 or TRBV12-4 with TRBJ2-3, with D possibly matching TRBD2 (5 bases). Trimming stripped 7 bases from V and 3 bases from J, with 20 bases between. The CDR3 totals 16 residues.

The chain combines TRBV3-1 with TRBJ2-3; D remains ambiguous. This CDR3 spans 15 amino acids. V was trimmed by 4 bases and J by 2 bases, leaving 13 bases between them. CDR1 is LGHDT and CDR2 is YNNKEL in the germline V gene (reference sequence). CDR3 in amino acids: CASSPTIAYTDTQYF. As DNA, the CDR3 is TGTGCCAGCAGCCCGACAATCGCCTACACAGATACGCAGTATTTT.

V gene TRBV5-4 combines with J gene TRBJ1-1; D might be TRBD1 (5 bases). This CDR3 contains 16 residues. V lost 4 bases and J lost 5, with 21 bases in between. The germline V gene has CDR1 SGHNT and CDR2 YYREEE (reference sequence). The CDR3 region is CASSGDRSHMGTEAFF. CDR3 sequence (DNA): TGTGCCAGCAGCGGGGACCGCAGCCATATGGGGACTGAAGCTTTCTTT.

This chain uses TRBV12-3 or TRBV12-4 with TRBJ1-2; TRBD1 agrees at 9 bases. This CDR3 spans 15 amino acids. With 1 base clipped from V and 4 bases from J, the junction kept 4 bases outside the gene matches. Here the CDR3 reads CASSLGGTGIYGYTF. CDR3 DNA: TGTGCCAGCAGTTTAGGCGGGACAGGGATCTATGGCTACACCTTC.

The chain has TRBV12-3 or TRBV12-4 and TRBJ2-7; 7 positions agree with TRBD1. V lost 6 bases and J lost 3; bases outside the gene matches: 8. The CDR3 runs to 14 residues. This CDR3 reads CASSPGTEYYEQYF. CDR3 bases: TGTGCCAGCAGCCCCGGGACAGAGTACTACGAGCAGTACTTC.

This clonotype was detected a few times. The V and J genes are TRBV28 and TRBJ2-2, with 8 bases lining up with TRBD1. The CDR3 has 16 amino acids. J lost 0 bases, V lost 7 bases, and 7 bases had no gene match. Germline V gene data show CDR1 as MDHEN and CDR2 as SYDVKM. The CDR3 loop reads CASIDPGGPNTGELFF. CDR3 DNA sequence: TGTGCCAGCATCGATCCAGGGGGCCCGAACACCGGGGAGCTGTTTTTT.

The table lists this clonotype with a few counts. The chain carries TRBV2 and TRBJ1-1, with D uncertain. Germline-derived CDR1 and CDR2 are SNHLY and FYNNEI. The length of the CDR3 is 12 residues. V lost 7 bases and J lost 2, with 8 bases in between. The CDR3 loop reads CASMDSNTEAFF. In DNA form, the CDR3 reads TGTGCCAGCATGGACTCAAACACTGAAGCTTTCTTT.

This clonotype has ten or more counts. CDR3 nucleotides: TGTGCTAGTGGTTTGGTATCCCAGGGACAGCTCGGACGTGGCTACACCTTC. Its translation is CASGLVSQGQLGRGYTF. This chain links TRBV12-5 with TRBJ1-2; 7 bases fit TRBD1. V gave up 0 bases and J gave up 7 bases; unmatched junction bases: 14. The V gene's germline CDR1 is LGHNT and CDR2 FRNRAP. The CDR3 contains 17 residues.

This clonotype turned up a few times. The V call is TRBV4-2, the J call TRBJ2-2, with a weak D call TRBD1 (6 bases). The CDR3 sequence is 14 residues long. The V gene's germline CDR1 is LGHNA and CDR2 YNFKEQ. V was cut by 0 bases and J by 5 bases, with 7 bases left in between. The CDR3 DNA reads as TGTGCCAGCAGCCAAGAAGGGGGAACCGGGGAGCTGTTTTTT. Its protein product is CASSQEGGTGELFF.

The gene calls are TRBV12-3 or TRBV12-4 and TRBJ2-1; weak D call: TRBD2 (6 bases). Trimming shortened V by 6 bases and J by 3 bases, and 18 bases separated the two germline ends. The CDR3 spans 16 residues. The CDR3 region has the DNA TGTGCCAGCAGGAATCAGTCCCCCGGGGGCTACAATGAGCAGTTCTTC. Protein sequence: CASRNQSPGGYNEQFF.

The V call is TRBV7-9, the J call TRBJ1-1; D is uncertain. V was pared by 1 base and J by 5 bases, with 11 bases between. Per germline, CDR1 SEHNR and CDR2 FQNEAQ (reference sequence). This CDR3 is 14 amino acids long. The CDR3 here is CASSLGPLGTEAFF. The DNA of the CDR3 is TGTGCCAGCAGCTTAGGTCCGCTGGGTACTGAAGCTTTCTTT.

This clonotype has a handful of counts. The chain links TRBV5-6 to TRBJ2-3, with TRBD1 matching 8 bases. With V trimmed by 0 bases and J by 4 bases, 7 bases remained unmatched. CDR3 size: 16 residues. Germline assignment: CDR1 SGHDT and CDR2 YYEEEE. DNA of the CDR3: TGTGCCAGCAGCTTGGAACAGGGGGGTTCTGCAGATACGCAGTATTTT. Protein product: CASSLEQGGSADTQYF.

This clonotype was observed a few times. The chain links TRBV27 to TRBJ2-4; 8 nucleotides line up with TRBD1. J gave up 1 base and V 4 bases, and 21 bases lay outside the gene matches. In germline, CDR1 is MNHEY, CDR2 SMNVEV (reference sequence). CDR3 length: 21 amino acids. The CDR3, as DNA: TGTGCCAGCAGTTCCACCTATCGGACAGGGAAAATTGGAGGGGCCAAAAACATTCAGTACTTC. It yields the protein CASSSTYRTGKIGGAKNIQYF.

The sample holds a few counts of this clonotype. This CDR3 is CASSPIGAGNTIYF. The CDR3 bases are TGTGCCAGCAGTCCTATAGGGGCCGGAAACACCATATATTTT. The gene calls are TRBV6-5 and TRBJ1-3; possible D gene TRBD1, 5 bases. V lost 5 bases and J 4 bases, leaving 12 bases between the germline ends. CDR3 size: 14 residues. Germline lookup yields CDR1 MNHEY and CDR2 SVGAGI.

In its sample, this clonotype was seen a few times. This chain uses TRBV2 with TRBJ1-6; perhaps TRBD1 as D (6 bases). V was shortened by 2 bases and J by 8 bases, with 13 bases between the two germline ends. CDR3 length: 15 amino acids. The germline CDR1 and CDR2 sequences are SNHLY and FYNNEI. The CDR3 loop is CASSEIQGGDSPLHF. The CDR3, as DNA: TGTGCCAGCAGTGAAATACAGGGAGGTGATTCACCCCTCCACTTT.

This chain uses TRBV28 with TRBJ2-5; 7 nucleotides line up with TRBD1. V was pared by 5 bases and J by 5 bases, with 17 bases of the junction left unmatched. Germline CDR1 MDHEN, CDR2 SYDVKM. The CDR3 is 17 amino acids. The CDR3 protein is CASSLNPQSTGKETQYF. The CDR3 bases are TGTGCCAGCAGTCTTAACCCTCAGTCGACAGGGAAGGAGACCCAGTACTTC.

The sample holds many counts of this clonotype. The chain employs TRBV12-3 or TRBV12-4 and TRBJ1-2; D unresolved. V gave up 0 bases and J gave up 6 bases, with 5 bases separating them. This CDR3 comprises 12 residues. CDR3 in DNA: TGTGCCAGCAGTTTAGCGCTAAATGGCTACACCTTC. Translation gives CASSLALNGYTF.